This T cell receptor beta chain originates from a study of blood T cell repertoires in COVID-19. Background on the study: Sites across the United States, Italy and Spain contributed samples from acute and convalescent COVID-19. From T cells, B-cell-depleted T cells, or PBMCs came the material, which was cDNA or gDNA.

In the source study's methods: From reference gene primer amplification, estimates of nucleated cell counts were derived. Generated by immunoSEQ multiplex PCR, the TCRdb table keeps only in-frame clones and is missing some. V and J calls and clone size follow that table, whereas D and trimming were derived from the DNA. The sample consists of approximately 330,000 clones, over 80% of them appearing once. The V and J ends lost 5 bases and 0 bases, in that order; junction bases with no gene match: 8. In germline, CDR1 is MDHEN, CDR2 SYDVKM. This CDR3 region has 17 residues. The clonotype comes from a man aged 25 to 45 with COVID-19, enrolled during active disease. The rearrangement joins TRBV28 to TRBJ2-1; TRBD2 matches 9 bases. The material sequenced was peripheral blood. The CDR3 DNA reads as TGTGCCAGCAGTCGACCTAGCGGGACGAGCTCCTACAATGAGCAGTTCTTC. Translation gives CASSRPSGTSSYNEQFF.